This T cell receptor (beta chain) was captured in a study of patients and donors after allogeneic stem cell transplantation. TCRdb recomputed calls from the RT-PCR reads with MiXCR, one row per CDR3 protein. This sample carries roughly 940,000 distinct CDR3 sequences, more than 15% of them seen once, and the ten largest clones take 5.5% to 6.5%. With V trimmed by 5 bases and J by 6 bases, 10 bases remained unmatched. The length of the CDR3 is 14 residues. Germline-derived CDR1 and CDR2 are SNHLY and FYNNEI. The sequenced sample consisted of blood, either unsorted or a sorted T cell fraction (not recorded which). V is TRBV2 and J is TRBJ2-7; 7 bases are shared with TRBD1. The clonotype comes from a human donor who was either an allogeneic HSCT recipient or a stem cell or donor lymphocyte infusion donor (not recorded which). It is not recorded whose cells these are; they may come from a transplant donor. DNA of the CDR3: TGTGCCAGCAGTCGGGACAGCCCCCTAAGCGAGCAGTACTTC. This gives the protein CASSRDSPLSEQYF.